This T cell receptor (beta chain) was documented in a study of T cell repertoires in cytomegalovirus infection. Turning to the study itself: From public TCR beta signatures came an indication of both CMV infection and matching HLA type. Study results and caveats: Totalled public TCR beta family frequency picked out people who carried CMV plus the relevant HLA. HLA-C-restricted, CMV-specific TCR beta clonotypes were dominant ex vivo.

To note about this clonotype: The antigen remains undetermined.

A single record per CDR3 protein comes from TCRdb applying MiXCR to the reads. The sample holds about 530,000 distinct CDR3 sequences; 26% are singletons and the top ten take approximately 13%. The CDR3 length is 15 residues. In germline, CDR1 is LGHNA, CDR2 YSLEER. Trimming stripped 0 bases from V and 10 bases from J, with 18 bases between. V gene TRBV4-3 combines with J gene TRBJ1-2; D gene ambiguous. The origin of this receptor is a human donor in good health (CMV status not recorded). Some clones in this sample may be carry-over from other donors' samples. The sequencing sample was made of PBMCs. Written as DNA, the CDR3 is TGCGCCAGCAGCCAAGATCGGGTTCCAGGTACCACCTACACCTTC. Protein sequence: CASSQDRVPGTTYTF.